Reported below is one T cell receptor (beta chain). What it binds is unknown. The cohort's ophthalmopathy patients, a group with duration under 3 months, had a Clinical Activity Score of at least 3 and a NOSPECS grade of at least 4. TCR beta CDR3 region amplification was performed from RNA transcripts. The TCR CDR3 first-round RT-PCR relied on the HTBI primer set. TCRdb passed the multiplex PCR reads through MiXCR, listing each CDR3 protein once. The table lists around 500,000 distinct CDR3 sequences, roughly 16% of them singletons. V was shortened by 7 bases and J by 5 bases, with 9 bases between the two germline ends. The CDR3 is 12 residues long. Looked up from germline, CDR1 is MNHEY and CDR2 is SVGEGT. The sample originates from a study of T cells in Graves' hyperthyroidism and ophthalmopathy. Looking at the study overall: At the time of initial diagnosis and before any treatment, peripheral blood was collected. Study-wide results and limits: In validation, the model predicted ophthalmopathy. These predictions came a median roughly 6 months before onset.

The TCR originated in a woman younger than 45 with Graves' ophthalmopathy. The chain employs TRBV6-2 or TRBV6-3 and TRBJ1-5, with unresolved D. The specimen was blood. The CDR3 coding sequence is TGTGCCAGCAAAAGGGCCCATCAGCCCCAGCATTTT. Translation: CASKRAHQPQHF.